These 15 T cell receptor beta chains share one sample of origin, sequenced in a study of OX40 agonist ivuxolimab in advanced cancers. Data came from immunoSEQ multiplex PCR; TCRdb stores just in-frame clones and leaves some out. The sample records fewer than 75,000 clones, about 87% being singletons. The specimen comprised CD4+ or CD8+ T cells sorted from blood, sampled in a trial of the OX40 agonist ivuxolimab. These receptors originate from an adult with an advanced solid tumor such as melanoma, head and neck, liver or kidney cancer.

This sequence joins TRBV7-9 and TRBJ1-1; weak D call: TRBD1 (6 bases). The CDR3 has 15 amino acids. V dropped 4 bases and J dropped 5 bases, with 17 bases sitting between them. CDR1 and CDR2 from the germline V gene are SEHNR and FQNEAQ (reference sequence). The CDR3 loop is CASSSQAGVRTEAFF. The CDR3 nucleotides are TGTGCCAGCAGCTCCCAAGCAGGGGTGAGGACTGAAGCTTTCTTT. Looking up the rest from reference TRBV7-9 and TRBJ1-1 gives the full variable domain: DTGVSQNPRHKITKRGQNVTFRCDPISEHNRLYWYRQTLGQGPEFLTYFQNEAQLEKSRLLSDRFSAERPKGSFSTLEIQRTEQGDSAMYLCASSSQAGVRTEAFFGQGTRLTVV.

This clone was detected once. V gene TRBV7-6 combines with J gene TRBJ2-6; no clear D. V gave up 3 bases and J gave up 2 bases, with 8 bases separating them. The CDR3 sequence is 15 residues long. Germline CDR1 is SGHVS and CDR2 is FNYEAQ. The CDR3 sequence is CASSLGRTGANVLTF. For the CDR3, the DNA is TGTGCCAGCAGCTTGGGCCGGACTGGGGCCAACGTCCTGACTTTC.

This clone was seen a handful of times. The V and J genes are TRBV7-9 and TRBJ2-1, with 9 positions matching TRBD2. Germline lookup yields CDR1 SEHNR and CDR2 FQNEAQ (reference sequence). The CDR3 consists of 13 residues. V lost 3 bases to trimming and J lost 13 bases; unmatched junction nucleotides: 7. The CDR3 bases are TGTGCCAGCAGCTTTCCTAGCGGGAATTTACAGTTCTTC. It is translated as CASSFPSGNLQFF.

This chain uses TRBV29-1 with TRBJ1-4; the D is unclear. V lost 8 bases, J lost 8 bases, and 15 bases lay in between. There are 12 residues in the CDR3. CDR1 is SQVTM, CDR2 ANQGSEA, per germline. CDR3 loop: CSILDATEKLFF. CDR3 in DNA: TGCAGCATCTTGGACGCGACCGAAAAACTGTTTTTT.

The genes are TRBV7-3 and TRBJ2-2; the D gene is possibly TRBD2 (6 bases). Germline V CDR1 and CDR2: SGHTA, FQGTGA. V lost 2 bases, J lost 10 bases, and 11 bases lay in between. The CDR3 is made up of 13 amino acids. This chain's CDR3 is CASSLAGSVELFF. In DNA form, the CDR3 reads TGTGCCAGCAGCTTAGCCGGGAGTGTGGAGCTGTTTTTT.

The chain joins TRBV7-2 to TRBJ2-3, with TRBD1 as a possible D gene (5 bases). Looked up from germline, CDR1 is SGHTA and CDR2 is FQGNSA. There are 15 residues in the CDR3. V was trimmed by 5 bases and J by 4 bases, leaving 16 bases between them. In DNA, the CDR3 is TGTGCCAGCAGCGCCTTAGTAGGGGATGCAGATACGCAGTATTTT. It is translated as CASSALVGDADTQYF.

This clone was counted a few times. The V gene is TRBV30, the J gene TRBJ1-5; the D gene is possibly TRBD1 (5 bases). Germline values: CDR1 GTSNPN, CDR2 SVGIG (reference sequence). Deletions cut 3 bases from V and 3 bases from J, with 9 bases between. The CDR3 length is 13 residues. The CDR3 bases are TGTGCCTGGAGCCCAGGACACAATCAGCCCCAGCATTTT. Translation: CAWSPGHNQPQHF.

The rearrangement uses TRBV11-2 and TRBJ2-1; TRBD1 matches at 9 bases. The CDR3 is 17 amino acids. With V trimmed by 5 bases and J by 4 bases, 12 bases remained unmatched. The germline V gene has CDR1 SGHAT and CDR2 FQNNGV. CDR3 residues: CASSLTTGTGQYNEQFF. As DNA, the CDR3 is TGTGCCAGCAGCCTTACAACCGGGACAGGGCAGTACAATGAGCAGTTCTTC. The variable domain in full, completed from reference TRBV11-2 and TRBJ2-1, reads EAGVAQSPRYKIIEKRQSVAFWCNPISGHATLYWYQQILGQGPKLLIQFQNNGVVDDSQLPKDRFSAERLKGVDSTLKIQPAKLEDSAVYLCASSLTTGTGQYNEQFFGPGTRLTVL.

The chain has TRBV28 and TRBJ1-4; 7 bases are shared with TRBD1. Per the germline V gene, CDR1 is MDHEN and CDR2 is SYDVKM. This CDR3 has 14 amino acids. J was trimmed by 4 bases and V by 5 bases; bases with no gene match: 4. CDR3 nucleotides: TGTGCCAGCAGTATCGGACAGGTTAATGAAAAACTGTTTTTT. Amino acids: CASSIGQVNEKLFF.

The chain combines TRBV11-2 with TRBJ2-1, with 7 bases that match TRBD1. The CDR3 runs to 14 residues. With 5 bases clipped from V and 8 bases from J, the junction kept 9 bases outside the gene matches. Germline CDR1 reads SGHAT; CDR2 reads FQNNGV. CDR3 region: CASSPHRGYDEQFF. As DNA, the CDR3 is TGTGCCAGCAGCCCACACAGGGGATATGATGAGCAGTTCTTC. The entire variable domain, with the rest obtained from reference TRBV11-2 and TRBJ2-1, is as follows: EAGVAQSPRYKIIEKRQSVAFWCNPISGHATLYWYQQILGQGPKLLIQFQNNGVVDDSQLPKDRFSAERLKGVDSTLKIQPAKLEDSAVYLCASSPHRGYDEQFFGPGTRLTVL.

The chain links TRBV7-2 to TRBJ2-2; 15 bases line up with TRBD2. After removal of 6 bases from V and 9 bases from J, the junction contained 5 bases not matched to a gene. The germline V gene has CDR1 SGHTA and CDR2 FQGNSA. The CDR3 runs 15 residues. Here the CDR3 reads CASRPGLAGGRELFF. The CDR3 nucleotides read TGTGCCAGCAGACCGGGACTAGCGGGAGGCCGGGAGCTGTTTTTT.

This rearrangement joins TRBV7-9 to TRBJ2-5; D gene ambiguous. The germline V gene encodes CDR1 SEHNR and CDR2 FQNEAQ (reference sequence). CDR3 length: 15 amino acids. With 5 bases removed from V and 5 bases from J, the gap between germline ends came to 18 bases. CDR3 bases: TGTGCCAGCAGCCTCTCGGTTGGTTTTTCTGAGACCCAGTACTTC. This translates into CASSLSVGFSETQYF.

The chain has TRBV5-1 and TRBJ2-5; D remains unclear. V gave up 0 bases and J gave up 4 bases, with 13 bases separating them. The CDR3 is 15 residues long. The germline V gene encodes CDR1 SGHRS and CDR2 YFSETQ. For the CDR3, the DNA is TGCGCCAGCAGCTTGGATATGGGGAACCCAGAGACCCAGTACTTC. Amino acid sequence: CASSLDMGNPETQYF.

The CDR3 reads CASSYSGEQYF. The CDR3, as DNA: TGTGCCAGCAGTTACTCAGGCGAGCAGTACTTC. V and J are TRBV6-5 and TRBJ2-7; D is unclear. The ends were cut back, 0 bases at V and 6 bases at J, with 3 bases in the middle. The CDR3 sequence is 11 residues long. Per germline, CDR1 MNHEY and CDR2 SVGAGI.

V and J are TRBV4-2 and TRBJ2-7, with 7 bases aligning to TRBD2. This CDR3 has 15 amino acids. With V trimmed by 4 bases and J by 5 bases, 11 bases remained unmatched. The germline gives CDR1 LGHNA, CDR2 YNFKEQ. The CDR3 loop reads CASSRTSQSTNEQYF. The DNA of the CDR3 is TGTGCCAGCAGCCGGACTAGTCAATCTACCAACGAGCAGTACTTC.